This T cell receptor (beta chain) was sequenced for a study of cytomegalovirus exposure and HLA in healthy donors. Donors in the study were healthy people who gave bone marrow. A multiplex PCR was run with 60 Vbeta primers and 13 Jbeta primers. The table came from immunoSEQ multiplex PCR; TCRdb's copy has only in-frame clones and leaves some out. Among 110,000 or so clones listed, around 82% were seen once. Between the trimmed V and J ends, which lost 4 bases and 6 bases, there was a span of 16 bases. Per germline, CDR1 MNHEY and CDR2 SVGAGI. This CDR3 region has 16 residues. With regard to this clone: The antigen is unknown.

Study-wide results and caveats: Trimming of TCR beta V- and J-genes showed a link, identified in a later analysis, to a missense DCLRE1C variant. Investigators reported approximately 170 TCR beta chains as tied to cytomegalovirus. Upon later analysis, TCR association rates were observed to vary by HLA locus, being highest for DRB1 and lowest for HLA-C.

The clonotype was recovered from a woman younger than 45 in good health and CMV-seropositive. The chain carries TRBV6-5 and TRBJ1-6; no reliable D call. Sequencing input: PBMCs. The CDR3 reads CASSSEIARGNSPLHF. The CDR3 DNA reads TGTGCCAGCAGTTCCGAGATTGCGCGCGGTAATTCACCCCTCCACTTT.